Given below is one TCR beta chain in context. The entry originates in a study of blood T cell repertoires in COVID-19. Study context: Researchers got acute and convalescent COVID-19 samples from the United States, Italy and Spain.

After removal of 4 bases from V and 10 bases from J, the junction contained 17 bases not matched to a gene. This CDR3 is built from 17 residues. Germline lookup yields CDR1 SGHDN and CDR2 FVKESK. Authors' processing steps: Scientists estimated how many nucleated cells there were by amplifying reference gene primers. Clones were sequenced by immunoSEQ multiplex PCR, and TCRdb holds only the in-frame ones, with some missing. That table furnishes V, J and clone size, whereas the DNA furnished D and trimming. The sample carries around 150,000 clones, about 88% recorded once. The sequence came from a human donor with COVID-19, enrolled during active disease. The donor label of this sample is uncertain. Sample: peripheral blood. The genes are TRBV14 and TRBJ2-1; 9 bases match TRBD1. CDR3 DNA: TGTGCCAGCAGCCCCGACTTGGGACAGGGTGGGAGGAGCGAGCAGTTCTTC. Translating gives CASSPDLGQGGRSEQFF.